The rows below give T cell receptor beta chains drawn from one sample of a study of blood T cell repertoires in COVID-19. This table comes from immunoSEQ multiplex PCR, and its TCRdb copy is limited to in-frame clones, with some not included. Of roughly 43,000 clones in the sample, 86% are singletons; the top ten hold 7% to 9%. The sample consisted of peripheral blood. These receptors all stem from a man aged 55 to 69 with active COVID-19. Each CDR3 is given with its conserved first and last residue. Fields, in order: V gene, CDR3 length, J gene, clone size, D gene, CDR3 protein, CDR3 DNA. A D gene is named only where the DNA matches it firmly. Not all rows give a size; the values are once, few, many and, for expanded clones, a class.

v_call: TRBV5-1; cdr3_length: 17; j_call: TRBJ2-1; clone_size: .; d_call: TRBD2; cdr3_aa: CASSLAASGSSYNEQFF; cdr3_nt: TGCGCCAGCAGCTTGGCGGCTAGCGGGAGTTCCTACAATGAGCAGTTCTTC
v_call: TRBV10-3; cdr3_length: 13; j_call: TRBJ2-7; clone_size: .; d_call: .; cdr3_aa: CAISETTSHEQYF; cdr3_nt: TGTGCCATCAGTGAGACAACTAGCCACGAGCAGTACTTC
v_call: TRBV9; cdr3_length: 17; j_call: TRBJ2-5; clone_size: once; d_call: TRBD2; cdr3_aa: CASSVGSRAGLGETQYF; cdr3_nt: TGTGCCAGCAGCGTAGGATCAAGAGCGGGGTTGGGAGAGACCCAGTACTTC
v_call: TRBV21-1; cdr3_length: 15; j_call: TRBJ1-5; clone_size: .; d_call: .; cdr3_aa: CASSWGEEGNQPQHF; cdr3_nt: TGTGCCAGCAGCTGGGGGGAAGAAGGCAATCAGCCCCAGCATTTT
v_call: TRBV28; cdr3_length: 14; j_call: TRBJ1-2; clone_size: .; d_call: .; cdr3_aa: CASSLSAQSYGYTF; cdr3_nt: TGTGCCAGCAGTTTATCAGCACAGTCCTATGGCTACACCTTC
v_call: TRBV6-2/TRBV6-3; cdr3_length: 14; j_call: TRBJ2-7; clone_size: .; d_call: .; cdr3_aa: CASSPAGGAYEQYF; cdr3_nt: TGTGCCAGCAGCCCTGCCGGGGGAGCCTACGAGCAGTACTTC
v_call: TRBV3-1/TRBV3-2; cdr3_length: 15; j_call: TRBJ2-1; clone_size: .; d_call: .; cdr3_aa: CASSQDLTNYNEQFF; cdr3_nt: TGTGCCAGCAGCCAAGATCTCACTAACTACAATGAGCAGTTCTTC
v_call: TRBV30; cdr3_length: 12; j_call: TRBJ1-2; clone_size: .; d_call: .; cdr3_aa: CAWSPGARGYTF; cdr3_nt: TGTGCCTGGAGCCCAGGGGCGAGGGGCTACACCTTC
v_call: TRBV25-1; cdr3_length: 16; j_call: TRBJ2-5; clone_size: .; d_call: TRBD2; cdr3_aa: CASSESLAGGQETQYF; cdr3_nt: TGTGCCAGCAGTGAATCCCTAGCGGGAGGGCAAGAGACCCAGTACTTC
v_call: TRBV28; cdr3_length: 17; j_call: TRBJ1-5; clone_size: .; d_call: .; cdr3_aa: CASSLGIYGGGNQPQHF; cdr3_nt: TGTGCCAGCAGTTTAGGTATTTATGGGGGGGGCAATCAGCCCCAGCATTTT
v_call: TRBV11-1; cdr3_length: 15; j_call: TRBJ2-7; clone_size: .; d_call: .; cdr3_aa: CASSLGSVYSYEQYF; cdr3_nt: TGTGCCAGCAGCTTGGGTAGCGTATACTCCTACGAGCAGTACTTC
v_call: TRBV18; cdr3_length: 14; j_call: TRBJ2-7; clone_size: .; d_call: .; cdr3_aa: CASSPPSRVYEQYF; cdr3_nt: TGTGCCAGCTCACCACCGTCCAGGGTCTACGAGCAGTACTTC
v_call: TRBV18; cdr3_length: 13; j_call: TRBJ1-2; clone_size: .; d_call: .; cdr3_aa: CASSPREGSGYTF; cdr3_nt: TGTGCCAGCTCACCAAGGGAGGGCAGCGGCTACACCTTC
v_call: TRBV30; cdr3_length: 13; j_call: TRBJ1-3; clone_size: .; d_call: .; cdr3_aa: CAWAVNSGNTIYF; cdr3_nt: TGTGCCTGGGCGGTCAACTCTGGAAACACCATATATTTT
v_call: TRBV6-4; cdr3_length: 15; j_call: TRBJ2-1; clone_size: .; d_call: TRBD2; cdr3_aa: CASSDSSGRWNEQFF; cdr3_nt: TGTGCCAGCAGTGACTCAAGCGGGAGGTGGAATGAGCAGTTCTTC
v_call: TRBV12-5; cdr3_length: 17; j_call: TRBJ1-1; clone_size: .; d_call: TRBD1; cdr3_aa: CASGLKDRGPGFTEAFF; cdr3_nt: TGTGCTAGTGGTTTGAAGGACAGGGGGCCCGGGTTTACTGAAGCTTTCTTT